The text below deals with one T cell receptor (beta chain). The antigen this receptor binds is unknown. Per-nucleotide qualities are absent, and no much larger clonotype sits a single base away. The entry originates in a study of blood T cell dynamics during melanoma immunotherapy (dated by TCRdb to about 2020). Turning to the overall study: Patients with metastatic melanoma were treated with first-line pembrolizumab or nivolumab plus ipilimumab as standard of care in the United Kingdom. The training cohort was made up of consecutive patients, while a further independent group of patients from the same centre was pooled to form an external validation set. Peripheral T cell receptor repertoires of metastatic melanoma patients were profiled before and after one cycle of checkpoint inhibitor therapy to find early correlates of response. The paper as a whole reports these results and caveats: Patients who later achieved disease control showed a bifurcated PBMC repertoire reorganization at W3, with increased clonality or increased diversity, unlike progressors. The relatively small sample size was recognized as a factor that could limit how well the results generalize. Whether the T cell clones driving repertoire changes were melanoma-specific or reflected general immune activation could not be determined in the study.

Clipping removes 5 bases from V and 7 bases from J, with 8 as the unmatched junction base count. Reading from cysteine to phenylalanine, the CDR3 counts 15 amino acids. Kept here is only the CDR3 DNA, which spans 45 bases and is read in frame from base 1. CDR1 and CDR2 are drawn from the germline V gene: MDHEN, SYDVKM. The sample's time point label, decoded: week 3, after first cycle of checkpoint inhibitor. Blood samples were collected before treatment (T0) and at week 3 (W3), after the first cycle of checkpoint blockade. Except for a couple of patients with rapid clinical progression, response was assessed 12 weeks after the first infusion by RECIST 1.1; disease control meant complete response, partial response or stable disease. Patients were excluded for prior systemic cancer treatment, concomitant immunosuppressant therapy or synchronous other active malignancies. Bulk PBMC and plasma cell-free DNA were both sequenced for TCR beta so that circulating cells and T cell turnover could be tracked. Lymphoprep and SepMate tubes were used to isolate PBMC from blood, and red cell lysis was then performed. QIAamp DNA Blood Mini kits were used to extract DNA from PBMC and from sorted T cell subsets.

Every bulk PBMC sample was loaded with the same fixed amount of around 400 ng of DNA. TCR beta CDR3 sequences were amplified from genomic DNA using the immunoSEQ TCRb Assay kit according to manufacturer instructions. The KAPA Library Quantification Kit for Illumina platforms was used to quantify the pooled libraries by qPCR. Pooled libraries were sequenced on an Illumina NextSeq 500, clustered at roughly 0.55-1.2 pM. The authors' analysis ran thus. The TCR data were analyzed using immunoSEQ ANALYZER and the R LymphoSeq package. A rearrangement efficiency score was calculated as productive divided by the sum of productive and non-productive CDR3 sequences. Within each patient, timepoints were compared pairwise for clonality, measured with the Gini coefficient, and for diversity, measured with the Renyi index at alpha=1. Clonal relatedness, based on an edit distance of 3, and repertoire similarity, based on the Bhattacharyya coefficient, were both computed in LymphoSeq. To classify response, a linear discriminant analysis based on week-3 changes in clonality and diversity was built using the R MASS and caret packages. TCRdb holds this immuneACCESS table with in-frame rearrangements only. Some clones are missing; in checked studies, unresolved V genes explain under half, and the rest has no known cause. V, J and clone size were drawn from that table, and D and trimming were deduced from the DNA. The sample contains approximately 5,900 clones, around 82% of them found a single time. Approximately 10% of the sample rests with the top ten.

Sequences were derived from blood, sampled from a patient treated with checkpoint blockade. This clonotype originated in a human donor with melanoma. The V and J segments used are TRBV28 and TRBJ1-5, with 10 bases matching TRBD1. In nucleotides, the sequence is TGTGCCAGCAGTGACCCGGACAGGGGGAAGCAGCCCCAGCATTTT. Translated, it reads CASSDPDRGKQPQHF. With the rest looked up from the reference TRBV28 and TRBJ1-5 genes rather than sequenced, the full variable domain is DVKVTQSSRYLVKRTGEKVFLECVQDMDHENMFWYRQDPGLGLRLIYFSYDVKMKEKGDIPEGYSVSREKKERFSLILESASTNQTSMYLCASSDPDRGKQPQHFGDGTRLSIL.